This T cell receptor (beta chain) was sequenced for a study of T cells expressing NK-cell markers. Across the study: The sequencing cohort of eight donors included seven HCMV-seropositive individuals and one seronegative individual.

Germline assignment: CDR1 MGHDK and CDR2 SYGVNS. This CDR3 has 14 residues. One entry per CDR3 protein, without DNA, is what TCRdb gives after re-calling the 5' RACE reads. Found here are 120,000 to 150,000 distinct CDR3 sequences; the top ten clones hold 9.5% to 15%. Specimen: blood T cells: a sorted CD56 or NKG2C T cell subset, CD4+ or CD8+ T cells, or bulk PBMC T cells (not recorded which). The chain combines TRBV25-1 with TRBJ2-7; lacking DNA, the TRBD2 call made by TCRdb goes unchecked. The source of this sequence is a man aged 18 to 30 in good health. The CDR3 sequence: CASSETPAGYEQYF.